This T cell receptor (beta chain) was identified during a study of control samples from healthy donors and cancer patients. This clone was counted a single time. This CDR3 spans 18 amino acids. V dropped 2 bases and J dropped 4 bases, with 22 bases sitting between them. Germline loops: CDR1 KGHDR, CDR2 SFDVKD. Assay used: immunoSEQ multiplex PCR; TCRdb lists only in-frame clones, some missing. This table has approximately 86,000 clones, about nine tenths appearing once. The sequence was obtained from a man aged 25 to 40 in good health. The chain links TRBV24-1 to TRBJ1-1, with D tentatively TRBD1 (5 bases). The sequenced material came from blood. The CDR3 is CATSDSSQGNLRGTEAFF. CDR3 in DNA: TGTGCCACCAGTGATTCTAGCCAGGGAAACCTAAGGGGCACTGAAGCTTTCTTT.